This T cell receptor beta chain derives from a study of shared clonotypes between healthy human individuals. Study-wide results and limits: Sample collection involved blood only; tissue repertoires are likely different.

CDR3 length: 12 residues. V lost 4 bases and J 4 bases, leaving 8 bases between the germline ends. CDR1 is SGHRS, CDR2 YFSETQ, per germline. Remarks on this clone: The target antigen is unknown.

It was CD45RO-negative cells, positively selected for CCR7, that made up naive CD8 cells, with terminally differentiated effector memory CD45RA+ cells excluded. Only Caucasian adults living in Nashville, Tennessee served as donors. Genomic DNA of every subset was divided equally among multiple immunoSEQ plates. Using immunoSEQ multiplex PCR, the repertoire was profiled, and TCRdb retains in-frame clones only, with some absent. Of approximately 2,000,000 clones listed, just under 95% are singletons. The sample taken for sequencing was naive CD8+ T cells from PBMCs. The gene calls are TRBV5-1 and TRBJ1-2, with no clear D. This sequence was found in a man aged 18 to 30 in good health. Some clones in this sample may be carry-over from other donors' samples. The CDR3 spells CASSTGIYGYTF. CDR3 coding DNA: TGCGCCAGCAGCACCGGGATCTATGGCTACACCTTC.